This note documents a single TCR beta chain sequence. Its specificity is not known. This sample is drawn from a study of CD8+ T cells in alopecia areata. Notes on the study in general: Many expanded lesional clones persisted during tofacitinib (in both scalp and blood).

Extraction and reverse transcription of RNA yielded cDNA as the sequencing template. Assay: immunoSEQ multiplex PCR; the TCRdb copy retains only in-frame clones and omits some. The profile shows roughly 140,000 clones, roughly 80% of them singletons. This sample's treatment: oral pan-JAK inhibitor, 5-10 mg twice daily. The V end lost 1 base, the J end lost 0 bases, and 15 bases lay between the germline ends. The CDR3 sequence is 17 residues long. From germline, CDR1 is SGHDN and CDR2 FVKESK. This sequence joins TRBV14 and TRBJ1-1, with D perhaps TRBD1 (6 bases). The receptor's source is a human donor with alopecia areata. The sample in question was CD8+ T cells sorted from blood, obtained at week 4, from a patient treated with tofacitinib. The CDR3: CASSQVGGQPMNTEAFF. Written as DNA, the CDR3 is TGTGCCAGCAGCCAAGTAGGAGGACAGCCTATGAACACTGAAGCTTTCTTT.